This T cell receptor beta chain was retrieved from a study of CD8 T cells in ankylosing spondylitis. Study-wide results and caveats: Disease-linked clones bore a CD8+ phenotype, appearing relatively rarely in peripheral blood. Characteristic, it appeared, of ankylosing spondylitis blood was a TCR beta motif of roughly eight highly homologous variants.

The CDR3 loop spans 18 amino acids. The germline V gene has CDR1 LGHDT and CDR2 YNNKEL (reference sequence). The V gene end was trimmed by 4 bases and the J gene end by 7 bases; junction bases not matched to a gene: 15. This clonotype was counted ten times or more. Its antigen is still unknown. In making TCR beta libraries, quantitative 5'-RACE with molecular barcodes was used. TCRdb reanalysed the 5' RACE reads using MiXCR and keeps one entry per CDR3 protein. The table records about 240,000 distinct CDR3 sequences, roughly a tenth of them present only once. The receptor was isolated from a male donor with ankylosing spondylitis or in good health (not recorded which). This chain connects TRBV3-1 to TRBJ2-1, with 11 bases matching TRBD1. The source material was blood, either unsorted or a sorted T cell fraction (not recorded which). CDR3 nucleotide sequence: TGTGCCAGCAGCCTCCAACTAATCGGACAGGGGGCGACGAATGAGCAGTTCTTC. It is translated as CASSLQLIGQGATNEQFF.